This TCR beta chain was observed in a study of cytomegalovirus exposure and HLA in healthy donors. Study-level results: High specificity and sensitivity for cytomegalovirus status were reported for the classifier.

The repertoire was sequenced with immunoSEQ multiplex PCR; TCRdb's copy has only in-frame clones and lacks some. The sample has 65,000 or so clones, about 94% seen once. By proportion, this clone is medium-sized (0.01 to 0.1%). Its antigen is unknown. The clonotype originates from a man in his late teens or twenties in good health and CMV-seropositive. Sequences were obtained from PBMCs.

CDR3 sequence reads: CASSRRTGHNEQFF. CDR3 nucleotide sequence: TGTGCCAGCAGCAGACGGACAGGACACAATGAGCAGTTCTTC. V and J are TRBV9 and TRBJ2-1, with 7 bases lining up with TRBD1. V lost 4 bases to trimming and J lost 5 bases; unmatched junction nucleotides: 6. This CDR3 is built from 14 residues. Germline V gene sequence: CDR1 SGDLS, CDR2 YYNGEE.